Presented here are 11 T cell receptor beta chains from one specimen sequenced in a study of T cell clones after liver transplantation (dated by TCRdb to between 2018 and 2021). The sample's time point label, decoded: pre-transplant. Libraries were constructed by the immunoSEQ multiplex PCR assay. TCRdb carries this immuneACCESS record with in-frame sequences only. Its versions omit some clonotypes, under half of them owing to an unresolved V gene in the studies checked, with the rest unexplained. This sample has roughly 74,000 clones in its table, and roughly 80% of those were observed once. Clones ranked in the top ten supply 0.45% to 0.65% of the sample. Sequenced here: CD4+ T cells from blood, sampled before liver transplant. The receptors were sampled from a human donor who received a liver transplant.

The V and J genes are TRBV7-2 and TRBJ1-4; 7 positions match TRBD1. Germline lookup yields CDR1 SGHTA and CDR2 FQGNSA. The CDR3 runs to 15 residues. With 2 bases clipped from V and 5 bases from J, the junction kept 5 bases outside the gene matches. The CDR3 sequence is CASSLTGAGNEKLFF. CDR3 nucleotide sequence: TGTGCCAGCAGCTTAACAGGGGCGGGGAATGAAAAACTGTTTTTT.

The chain uses TRBV5-1 and TRBJ2-3, with 7 nucleotides matching TRBD1. Per the germline V gene, CDR1 is SGHRS and CDR2 is YFSETQ. Losses at the gene ends were 0 bases for V and 0 bases for J; bases not matched to a gene: 1. There are 15 residues in the CDR3. CDR3 region: CASSLVQGSTDTQYF. CDR3 nucleotides: TGCGCCAGCAGCTTGGTACAGGGGAGCACAGATACGCAGTATTTT.

V is TRBV29-1 and J is TRBJ2-5; tentatively, D is TRBD2 (5 bases). Between the trimmed V and J ends, which lost 3 bases and 5 bases, there was a span of 16 bases. The CDR3 has 14 amino acids. The germline V gene has CDR1 SQVTM and CDR2 ANQGSEA. The CDR3 is CSVERVAQSETQYF. DNA of the CDR3: TGCAGCGTTGAGAGGGTGGCGCAGTCGGAGACCCAGTACTTC.

The V call is TRBV7-6, the J call TRBJ2-3; a possible D gene is TRBD1 (5 bases). This CDR3 spans 13 amino acids. Germline loops: CDR1 SGHVS, CDR2 FNYEAQ. Trimming took off 4 bases at V and 3 bases at J, with 8 bases between the two ends. DNA of the CDR3: TGTGCCAGCAGCTCGAAGGGGACAGATACGCAGTATTTT. Its translation: CASSSKGTDTQYF.

This chain uses TRBV30 with TRBJ1-5; D possibly corresponds to TRBD1 (5 bases). The CDR3 is made up of 14 amino acids. V lost 8 bases and J lost 2, with 16 bases in between. Germline V gives CDR1 GTSNPN, CDR2 SVGIG (reference sequence). The DNA of the CDR3 is TGTGCCGGGGCCCGGGGACGGGGCAATCAGCCCCAGCATTTT. It is translated as CAGARGRGNQPQHF.

This clone has just one count. The chain combines TRBV7-4 with TRBJ1-4; D not certain. The CDR3 spans 18 residues. V was cut by 5 bases and J by 0 bases, with 19 bases left in between. In germline, CDR1 is SGHVT, CDR2 SQSDAQ. CDR3 coding DNA: TGTGCCAGCAGCCAAAGGACTCCGCAAGCAACAACTAATGAAAAACTGTTTTTT. This sequence encodes CASSQRTPQATTNEKLFF.

A single count supports this clone. The chain combines TRBV28 with TRBJ1-2; D not certain. The CDR3 runs to 15 residues. The germline V gene has CDR1 MDHEN and CDR2 SYDVKM. V gave up 10 bases and J gave up 4 bases, with 22 bases separating them. For the CDR3, the DNA is TGTGCCACCCTGGGTCTAGGGTCGAGGGTCTATGGCTACACCTTC. Translated: CATLGLGSRVYGYTF.

This chain joins TRBV29-1 and TRBJ2-7, with 7 bases aligning to TRBD2. The V segment lost 3 bases and the J segment 5 bases; nucleotides outside the gene matches: 10. CDR1 is SQVTM, CDR2 ANQGSEA, per germline. The CDR3 has 14 residues. Written as DNA, the CDR3 is TGCAGCGTTGACGTACAGAGCGGGATCCACGAGCAGTACTTC. This sequence encodes CSVDVQSGIHEQYF.

This chain joins TRBV19 and TRBJ2-7; 8 bases are shared with TRBD1. The CDR3 covers 13 residues. Trimming at V came to 6 bases and at J to 3 bases, leaving 4 bases not matched to a gene. CDR1 is LNHDA and CDR2 is SQIVND in the germline V gene (reference sequence). This CDR3 is CASSLTGGYEQYF. The CDR3 coding sequence is TGTGCCAGTAGCCTAACAGGGGGCTACGAGCAGTACTTC.

V and J are TRBV5-5 and TRBJ1-1; the D gene is possibly TRBD1 (6 bases). CDR1 and CDR2 (germline): SGHKS, YYEKEE (reference sequence). V lost 4 bases to trimming and J lost 0 bases, with 13 bases between them. CDR3 length equals 15 residues. The CDR3 nucleotides are TGTGCCAGCAGCACACAGGGTATCATGAACACTGAAGCTTTCTTT. This codes for CASSTQGIMNTEAFF.

J is TRBJ2-1 and V is TRBV28; 7 bases match TRBD1. There are 15 residues in the CDR3. The V gene's germline CDR1 is MDHEN and CDR2 SYDVKM. After removal of 8 bases from V and 7 bases from J, the junction contained 14 bases not matched to a gene. This chain's CDR3 is CASATPRQGWNEQFF. The CDR3 DNA reads TGTGCCAGCGCTACCCCCCGACAGGGTTGGAATGAGCAGTTCTTC.